This entry features one T cell receptor (beta chain) sequence. Its antigen is unknown. The data were obtained in a study of regulatory T cells in long-lasting Graves disease. Study-wide findings and caveats: There were preferences for TRBV28, TRBJ1-2 and TRBJ2-5 in persistent disease.

In germline, CDR1 is SGHTA, CDR2 FQGNSA. Trimming removed 5 bases from V and 2 bases from J, with 13 bases in between. There are 14 residues in the CDR3. Relying on iRepertoire HTBI primers and Arm-PCR of CDR3 regions, the team built TCR beta libraries. In TCRdb, the multiplex PCR reads were re-called with MiXCR into one record per CDR3 protein. The sample holds some 250,000 distinct CDR3 sequences, about 19% seen once. Stated time point: newly diagnosed GD, antithyroid drugs for less than 3 months. PBMCs provided the RNA from which the TCR library was made. This receptor was identified in a female donor with Graves disease. The specimen was peripheral blood mononuclear cells (PBMCs), collected at new diagnosis, from a patient treated with antithyroid drugs. The chain employs TRBV7-2 and TRBJ2-7; TRBD1 might be the D (6 bases). CDR3 coding DNA: TGTGCCAGCAGCCCTCGGACAGAAGCCTACGAGCAGTACTTC. This sequence encodes CASSPRTEAYEQYF.